This T cell receptor beta chain was recorded in a study of blood T cell repertoires in COVID-19. Overall study: T cells, B-cell-depleted T cells, or PBMCs provided the cDNA or gDNA that served as material.

Germline lookup yields CDR1 LNHDA and CDR2 SQIVND (reference sequence). Between the trimmed V and J ends, which lost 6 bases and 0 bases, there was a span of 12 bases. The CDR3 totals 14 residues. How the authors handled the data: Nucleated cell counts were estimated from reference gene primer amplification. The method was immunoSEQ multiplex PCR; TCRdb's version includes in-frame clones alone and lacks a portion of them. D and trimming were read from the DNA, whereas the V and J calls and clone size are those reported in that table. Of around 99,000 clones in the sample, around 80% were seen once. Sequenced sample: peripheral blood. The V and J genes are TRBV19 and TRBJ2-7; maybe TRBD1 (6 bases). The source of this sequence is a woman of 80 years or more with active or convalescent COVID-19. CDR3 loop: CASSPDSLSYEQYF. Here the CDR3 DNA reads TGTGCCAGTAGCCCGGACAGCCTCTCCTACGAGCAGTACTTC.